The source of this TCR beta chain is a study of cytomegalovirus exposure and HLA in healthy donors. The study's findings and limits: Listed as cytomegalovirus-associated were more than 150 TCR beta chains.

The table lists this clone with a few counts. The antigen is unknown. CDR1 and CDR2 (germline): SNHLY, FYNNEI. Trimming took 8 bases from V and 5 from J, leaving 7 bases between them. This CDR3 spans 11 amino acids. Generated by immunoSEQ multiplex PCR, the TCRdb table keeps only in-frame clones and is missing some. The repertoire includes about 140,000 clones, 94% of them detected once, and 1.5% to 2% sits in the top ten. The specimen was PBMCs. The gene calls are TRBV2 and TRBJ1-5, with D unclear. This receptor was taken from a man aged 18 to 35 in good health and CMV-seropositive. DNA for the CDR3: TGTGCCAGCGCGAACGATCAGCCCCAGCATTTT. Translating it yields CASANDQPQHF.